Below are 6 T cell receptor beta chains sequenced from a single sample in a study of blood T cell dynamics during melanoma immunotherapy. Noted time point: pre-treatment baseline. TCRdb's table, derived via immunoSEQ multiplex PCR, lists solely in-frame clones and lacks some. Here the sample spans around 10,000 clones, around four fifths being singletons. Specimen: blood, collected from a patient treated with checkpoint blockade. The receptor set was obtained from a human donor with melanoma.

J is TRBJ2-2 and V is TRBV4-2; 9 bases are a match to TRBD1. The CDR3 covers 15 residues. Germline CDR1 is LGHNA and CDR2 is YNFKEQ. The V gene end was trimmed by 0 bases and the J gene end by 4 bases; junction bases not matched to a gene: 0. This chain's CDR3 is CASSQETGGTGELFF. DNA of the CDR3: TGTGCCAGCAGCCAAGAGACAGGGGGCACCGGGGAGCTGTTTTTT.

The chain has TRBV2 and TRBJ2-1; a weak D match, TRBD2 (5 bases). Germline V gene data show CDR1 as SNHLY and CDR2 as FYNNEI. The length of the CDR3 is 15 residues. The ends were cut back, 8 bases at V and 3 bases at J, with 17 bases in the middle. This chain's CDR3 is CASALGLADYNEQFF. CDR3 bases: TGTGCCAGCGCCTTAGGACTTGCGGACTACAATGAGCAGTTCTTC.

This clone appeared a few times. The chain has TRBV29-1 and TRBJ1-1; no firm D call. Trimming took 4 bases from V and 4 from J, leaving 7 bases between them. The CDR3 length is 11 residues. Germline V gives CDR1 SQVTM, CDR2 ANQGSEA. Here the CDR3 reads CSVVRATEAFF. The CDR3 nucleotides are TGCAGCGTTGTAAGGGCCACTGAAGCTTTCTTT.

The chain carries TRBV2 and TRBJ1-5; 7 nucleotides align to TRBD1. The ends lost 6 bases at V and 1 base at J; junction bases unmatched: 6. The CDR3 has 15 amino acids. Germline lookup yields CDR1 SNHLY and CDR2 FYNNEI. CDR3 protein: CASSAQGVSNQPQHF. The CDR3 DNA sequence: TGTGCCAGCAGCGCCCAGGGGGTCAGCAATCAGCCCCAGCATTTT.

The rearrangement joins TRBV5-4 to TRBJ1-2; 7 nucleotides agree with TRBD1. This CDR3 has 13 amino acids. The ends lost 2 bases at V and 7 bases at J; junction bases unmatched: 5. Germline CDR1 and CDR2: SGHNT and YYREEE (reference sequence). As DNA, the CDR3 is TGTGCCAGCAGCTTTGGGACAGCCAGTGGCTACACCTTC. Residues: CASSFGTASGYTF.

The chain joins TRBV10-1 to TRBJ2-3; D is undetermined. CDR3 length equals 15 residues. Germline V gene lookup returns CDR1 WNHNN and CDR2 SYGVQD (reference sequence). With 8 bases removed from V and 2 bases from J, the gap between germline ends came to 17 bases. The CDR3 DNA reads TGCGCCAGCGCGAGACGGTCGATGACCACAGATACGCAGTATTTT. Amino acids: CASARRSMTTDTQYF.